Shown below are 29 T cell receptor beta chains from a single sample sequenced in a study of CD4 and CD8 cells across lung adenocarcinoma regions. One entry per CDR3 protein results from TCRdb running MiXCR on the PCR reads. The sample lists 5,000 to 8,000 distinct CDR3 sequences; approximately 49% were seen once. The source material was CD8+ T cells from the center of a lung tumor. These receptors were taken from a female donor with lung adenocarcinoma. The CD4 and CD8 labels of this study may be unreliable.

This chain connects TRBV12-3 or TRBV12-4 to TRBJ1-6; maybe TRBD1 (5 bases). The CDR3 sequence is 15 residues long. V lost 2 bases, J lost 9 bases, and 14 bases lay in between. The CDR3 DNA reads as TGTGCCAGCAGTTTAACCCAGGGTTTTCGTTCACCCCTCCACTTT. It translates to CASSLTQGFRSPLHF.

The genes are TRBV24-1 and TRBJ2-2; TRBD2 is a possible D gene (6 bases). The V end lost 8 bases, the J end lost 1 base, and 10 bases lay between the germline ends. The CDR3 contains 14 residues. Germline V CDR1 and CDR2: KGHDR, SFDVKD. The CDR3 DNA follows: TGTGCCACCACGGGCGGGGTGAACACCGGGGAGCTGTTTTTT. Translation gives CATTGGVNTGELFF.

This clonotype was found a few times. V and J are TRBV11-3 and TRBJ1-1; unclear D gene. The germline CDR1 and CDR2 sequences are SGHNT and YENEEA. Trimming stripped 4 bases from V and 9 bases from J, with 15 bases between. The CDR3 has 13 amino acids. The CDR3 here is CASSYGIGDQAFF. The DNA for the CDR3 is TGTGCCAGCAGCTATGGGATTGGGGATCAAGCTTTCTTT. The full variable domain, rest sourced from reference TRBV11-3 and TRBJ1-1, is EAGVVQSPRYKIIEKKQPVAFWCNPISGHNTLYWYLQNLGQGPELLIRYENEEAVDDSQLPKDRFSAERLKGVDSTLKIQPAELGDSAVYLCASSYGIGDQAFFGQGTRLTVV.

The chain has TRBV19 and TRBJ2-2, with TRBD2 matching over 9 bases. The junction had 5 bases not matched to a gene; V was cut back by 4 bases and J by 8 bases. Germline V gene sequence: CDR1 LNHDA, CDR2 SQIVND (reference sequence). This CDR3 is built from 14 residues. CDR3 DNA sequence: TGTGCCAGTAGTACCCTAGCGGGAAGAGGGGAGCTGTTTTTT. Translated, it gives CASSTLAGRGELFF.

In this sample, this clonotype turned up a few times. Since a much larger clone is just one base distant, this may be a read error. J is TRBJ2-1 and V is TRBV10-1, with 12 positions matching TRBD2. The CDR3 sequence is 15 residues long. Germline V CDR1 and CDR2: WNHNN, SYGVQD (reference sequence). V was pared by 2 bases and J by 10 bases, with 6 bases of the junction left unmatched. CDR3 DNA sequence: TGCGCCAGCAGTGAGGGACTAGCGGGACCCTACGAGCAGTTCTTC. It is translated as CASSEGLAGPYEQFF.

This clonotype ranks as large. V gene TRBV27 combines with J gene TRBJ2-1, with 8 positions matching TRBD2. Germline V lookup: CDR1 MNHEY, CDR2 SMNVEV (reference sequence). The CDR3 is made up of 15 amino acids. V shed 2 bases, J shed 2 bases, and the junction held 2 bases outside the gene matches. This CDR3 is CASSLAGGTYNEQFF. In nucleotides, the CDR3 is TGTGCCAGCAGTTTAGCGGGAGGAACCTACAATGAGCAGTTCTTC.

This clonotype has more than one count but fewer than ten. The gene calls are TRBV5-5 and TRBJ2-3; no definite D call. The V end was cut by 0 bases, the J end by 4 bases, with 6 bases between. Germline CDR1 reads SGHKS; CDR2 reads YYEKEE (reference sequence). The length of the CDR3 is 13 residues. CDR3 bases: TGTGCCAGCAGCTTGGAGGACGCAGATACGCAGTATTTT. Amino acid sequence: CASSLEDADTQYF.

This clonotype has more than one count but fewer than ten. V usage is TRBV6-1 and J usage is TRBJ2-3; 7 nucleotides agree with TRBD1. J lost 2 bases, V lost 6 bases, and 2 bases had no gene match. Germline V gene data show CDR1 as MNHNS and CDR2 as SASEGT. This CDR3 is built from 13 residues. CDR3 in DNA: TGTGCCAGCAGGGGACAGTTCACAGATACGCAGTATTTT. Translated, it gives CASRGQFTDTQYF.

On this clonotype itself: At one boundary the junction diverges from the germline segment, which might be a read error. The rearrangement joins TRBV6-1 to TRBJ2-3; D possibly corresponds to TRBD2 (7 bases). Per the germline V gene, CDR1 is MNHNS and CDR2 is SASEGT. The CDR3 is 16 amino acids. Written as DNA, the CDR3 is TGTGCCAGCGGCGGGCGTGGGGGCGGGGGTCAAGAGACCCAGTATTTC. It yields the protein CASGGRGGGGQETQYF.

Concerning this clonotype: An end of the junction differs from the germline gene, which may be a read error. The rearrangement links TRBV6-5 to TRBJ2-6; D gene unclear. The length of the CDR3 is 11 residues. The germline V gene encodes CDR1 MNHEY and CDR2 SVGAGI. The CDR3 protein is CASSYLGIQYF. In nucleotides, the CDR3 is TGTGCCAGCAGTTACCTGGGCATTCAGTATTTC.

The CDR3 DNA reads as TGTGCCAGTAGCCTCGGACGGACAGGGTCGAACACCGGGGAGCTGTTTTTT. Protein sequence: CASSLGRTGSNTGELFF. V usage is TRBV5-4 and J usage is TRBJ2-2; 8 bases line up with TRBD1. Germline CDR1 reads SGHNT; CDR2 reads YYREEE (reference sequence). The CDR3 sequence is 17 residues long. V shed 8 bases, J shed 0 bases, and the junction held 12 bases outside the gene matches.

As concerns this clonotype: The junction departs from germline at one end; a sequencing error may be responsible. V is TRBV7-2 and J is TRBJ2-3; no definite D call. Germline lookup yields CDR1 SGHTA and CDR2 FQGNSA. This CDR3 is 14 amino acids long. The CDR3 nucleotides read TGTGCCAGCACCTTCGTAGGTAGCACAGACATGCAGTATTTC. Protein product: CASTFVGSTDMQYF.

Details on this clonotype: Being one base from a much bigger clone, this may be a read error. The chain carries TRBV7-2 and TRBJ2-1, with TRBD1 identical over 9 bases. Losses at the gene ends were 0 bases for V and 13 bases for J; bases not matched to a gene: 10. The CDR3 totals 15 residues. CDR1 and CDR2 (germline): SGHTA, FQGNSA. The CDR3, as DNA: TGTGCCAGCAGCTTAGCCACCGGACAGGGGTTATCCCAGTTCTTC. Its translation: CASSLATGQGLSQFF.

By share, this clonotype counts as medium-sized. V and J are TRBV12-3 or TRBV12-4 and TRBJ2-2; tentatively, D is TRBD2 (5 bases). V shed 5 bases and J shed 6 bases, with 13 bases lying between them. The CDR3 is 14 amino acids. CDR3 protein: CASSIKLVSGELFF. CDR3 DNA sequence: TGTGCCAGCAGTATCAAACTAGTCTCCGGGGAGCTGTTTTTT.

This clonotype has only one observation. The chain carries TRBV12-3 or TRBV12-4 and TRBJ2-4; D might be TRBD1 (5 bases). V lost 9 bases and J 13 bases, leaving 22 bases between the germline ends. This CDR3 is 13 amino acids long. The CDR3: CARGLPPGNEQYF. The CDR3 bases are TGTGCCAGGGGGCTTCCACCCGGCAATGAGCAGTACTTC.

By sample share, this clonotype is medium-sized. This chain connects TRBV6-4 to TRBJ2-1, with 12 positions matching TRBD2. V dropped 8 bases and J dropped 12; count of bases not matched to a gene: 20. Germline CDR1 and CDR2: MRHNA and SNTAGT. This CDR3 is built from 17 residues. CDR3 in amino acids: CASPERQHPGLAGWQFF. CDR3 nucleotide sequence: TGTGCCAGCCCGGAGCGACAACACCCGGGACTAGCGGGTTGGCAGTTCTTC.

This clonotype qualifies as large (0.1 to 1%). The V and J genes are TRBV12-3 or TRBV12-4 and TRBJ2-2; 10 nucleotides line up with TRBD2. V was clipped by 4 bases and J by 3 bases; unmatched bases: 8. CDR3 size: 17 residues. As DNA, the CDR3 is TGTGCCAGCAGTTGGGCTGGACTAGCGGACTACACCGGGGAGCTGTTTTTT. Translated: CASSWAGLADYTGELFF.

The V gene is TRBV7-8, the J gene TRBJ2-7; 9 bases align to TRBD1. The ends lost 5 bases at V and 6 bases at J; junction bases unmatched: 8. This CDR3 has 14 residues. The germline V gene encodes CDR1 SGHVS and CDR2 FQNEAQ. The CDR3 protein is CASSLGQGWREQYF. The CDR3 nucleotides are TGTGCCAGCAGCCTAGGACAGGGGTGGCGCGAGCAGTACTTC. The variable domain in full, completed from reference TRBV7-8 and TRBJ2-7, reads GAGVSQSPRYKVAKRGQDVALRCDPISGHVSLFWYQQALGQGPEFLTYFQNEAQLDKSGLPSDRFFAERPEGSVSTLKIQRTQQEDSAVYLCASSLGQGWREQYFGPGTRLTVT.

There are many counts of this clonotype. The chain joins TRBV7-3 to TRBJ2-6; D unclear. The V end lost 1 base, the J end lost 0 bases, and 7 bases lay between the germline ends. Germline values: CDR1 SGHTA, CDR2 FQGTGA. This CDR3 is built from 16 residues. In nucleotides, the CDR3 is TGTGCCAGCAGCTTAATGTCTGGCTCTGGGGCCAACGTCCTGACTTTC. Translating gives CASSLMSGSGANVLTF.

This clonotype was detected ten times or more. The chain joins TRBV6-4 to TRBJ2-1; 12 bases are a match to TRBD2. The J call is uncertain, as TRBJ2-7 better fits the DNA end. Germline values: CDR1 MRHNA, CDR2 SNTAGT. CDR3 length: 15 residues. The CDR3 here is CASSATSGGYNEQYF. The DNA for the CDR3 is TGTGCCAGCAGTGCTACTAGCGGGGGGTACAATGAGCAGTACTTC.

This clonotype occurred many times. This chain connects TRBV7-3 to TRBJ2-7; 8 nucleotides line up with TRBD2. V shed 5 bases and J 3 bases; nucleotides not matched to a gene: 3. The CDR3 contains 13 residues. In germline, CDR1 is SGHTA, CDR2 FQGTGA. The CDR3 DNA follows: TGTGCCAGCAGCCCCAGCGGGAGCTACGAGCAGTACTTC. Protein: CASSPSGSYEQYF.

This clonotype is labeled as medium-sized. A much bigger clone sits one base away, suggesting this may be a read error. The chain links TRBV27 to TRBJ2-1; TRBD2 aligns across 8 bases. The J call is doubtful: the DNA matches TRBJ2-7 better. Germline V lookup: CDR1 MNHEY, CDR2 SMNVEV (reference sequence). The CDR3 extends over 15 amino acids. CDR3 amino acids: CASSLRPSGYNEQYF. The DNA of the CDR3 is TGTGCCAGCAGTTTAAGGCCTAGCGGGTACAATGAGCAGTACTTC.

This clonotype is labeled as medium-sized (0.01 to 0.1%). This chain joins TRBV27 and TRBJ2-3, with no clear D. The germline V gene encodes CDR1 MNHEY and CDR2 SMNVEV (reference sequence). The CDR3 is 15 amino acids. Trimming took off 5 bases at V and 4 bases at J, with 16 bases between the two ends. CDR3 in amino acids: CASSPTASRADTQYF. The CDR3 DNA reads TGTGCCAGCAGTCCCACCGCCTCTAGAGCAGATACGCAGTATTTT.

The chain links TRBV10-3 to TRBJ2-1; D not resolved. Germline V gene data show CDR1 as ENHRY and CDR2 as SYGVKD. The V and J ends lost 6 bases and 0 bases respectively, with 12 bases between them. The CDR3 length is 15 residues. The CDR3 loop is CAISAGRSSYNEQFF. The CDR3, as DNA: TGTGCCATCAGCGCAGGCCGGAGCTCCTACAATGAGCAGTTCTTC.

In this sample, this clonotype turned up a few times. V gene TRBV6-4 combines with J gene TRBJ2-2, with 10 positions matching TRBD2. Germline CDR1 is MRHNA and CDR2 is SNTAGT. Germline trimming cut 3 bases from V and 5 bases from J; bases unmatched to any gene: 6. This CDR3 contains 16 residues. The CDR3 bases are TGTGCCAGCAGTGAAGTAGCGGGAGGAGGTACCGGGGAGCTGTTTTTT. This gives the protein CASSEVAGGGTGELFF.

About this clonotype: The junction and the germline gene differ at one end; a read error may be behind it. The chain links TRBV7-6 to TRBJ2-5, with a weak D call TRBD2 (7 bases). CDR3 length equals 18 residues. Per the germline V gene, CDR1 is SGHVS and CDR2 is FNYEAQ. CDR3 loop: CASSSLKRGGQDKKTQYF. DNA of the CDR3: TGTGCCAGCAGCTCCCTGAAGCGCGGGGGCCAAGACAAAAAGACTCAGTACTTC.

Comments on this clonotype: At one end, the junction sequence differs from germline, possibly due to a read error. The gene calls are TRBV7-6 and TRBJ2-4, with D perhaps TRBD1 or TRBD2 (7 bases each). The CDR3 has 18 amino acids. Germline V CDR1 and CDR2: SGHVS, FNYEAQ. The CDR3, as DNA: TGTGCCAGCAGCTCCCTGAAGGGAGGGGGCGGAGACAAAGACATTCAGTACTTC. Its protein is CASSSLKGGGGDKDIQYF.

There are many counts of this clonotype. The chain couples TRBV7-3 to TRBJ1-5; D not resolved. CDR1 and CDR2 from the germline V gene are SGHTA and FQGTGA. V lost 3 bases and J 5 bases, leaving 8 bases between the germline ends. The CDR3 runs to 13 residues. CDR3 sequence: CASSFLVDQPQHF. CDR3 coding DNA: TGTGCCAGCAGCTTTTTGGTTGATCAGCCCCAGCATTTT.

Ten or more counts support this clonotype. V and J are TRBV12-3 or TRBV12-4 and TRBJ1-1, with D perhaps TRBD1 (6 bases). With 6 bases removed from V and 5 bases from J, the gap between germline ends came to 13 bases. This CDR3 spans 13 amino acids. The CDR3 DNA reads as TGTGCCAGCAGGAGGGGGAGTGCGACTGAAGCTTTCTTT. This encodes CASRRGSATEAFF.